These T cell receptor beta chains were read from a single sample in a study of T cells after somatic rescue of genetic block. Assay used: immunoSEQ multiplex PCR; TCRdb lists only in-frame clones, some missing. In the table there are around 57,000 clones, 90% to 97% of which are singletons. Sequenced input: peripheral blood mononuclear cells (PBMCs). The receptor set was obtained from a child in the first two years of life. Both conserved end residues are part of each CDR3. The D gene is left open where the match is weak. A clone size is listed for some rows: how often the clone was seen (once, few, many), or a class if it is expanded.

TRBJ1-1 TRBD1 - TRBV30 CAWQPGQTFTEAFF TGTGCCTGGCAACCGGGACAGACCTTTACTGAAGCTTTCTTT
TRBJ1-3 - - TRBV6-6 CASSPKAGNTIYF TGTGCCAGCAGCCCCAAGGCTGGAAACACCATATATTTT
TRBJ2-1 TRBD2 once TRBV10-2 CASRTSGNEQFF TGCGCCAGCAGGACTAGCGGCAATGAGCAGTTCTTC
TRBJ2-2 TRBD1 - TRBV5-1 CASSTGTVNTGELFF TGCGCCAGCAGCACCGGGACAGTGAACACCGGGGAGCTGTTTTTT
TRBJ1-2 TRBD1 - TRBV5-1 CASSFRTGGYGYTF TGCGCCAGCAGCTTTCGGACAGGGGGCTATGGCTACACCTTC
TRBJ2-1 - - TRBV9 CASSVTAGYNEQFF TGTGCCAGCAGCGTCACGGCGGGTTACAATGAGCAGTTCTTC
TRBJ1-1 - - TRBV15 CATSRDKGLNTEAFF TGTGCCACCAGCAGAGATAAGGGCTTGAACACTGAAGCTTTCTTT
TRBJ1-5 - few TRBV6-5 CASSHRDNQPQHF TGTGCCAGCAGTCACAGGGACAATCAGCCCCAGCATTTT
TRBJ2-1 TRBD2 - TRBV6-1 CASSLGLAGEGEQFF TGTGCCAGCAGCTTGGGACTAGCGGGAGAAGGTGAGCAGTTCTTC
TRBJ2-2 TRBD2 - TRBV7-6 CASSLLAGTGELFF TGTGCCAGCAGCTTACTAGCGGGCACCGGGGAGCTGTTTTTT
TRBJ2-7 TRBD2 - TRBV19 CASSITSGSSYEQYF TGTGCCAGTAGTATAACTAGCGGGAGCTCCTACGAGCAGTACTTC
TRBJ2-2 TRBD2 - TRBV9 CASSPLAGGNTGELFF TGTGCCAGCAGCCCATTAGCGGGGGGGAACACCGGGGAGCTGTTTTTT
TRBJ1-2 TRBD1 once TRBV28 CASRGDRGHGYTF TGTGCCAGCAGGGGGGACAGGGGGCATGGCTACACCTTC
TRBJ2-3 - - TRBV6-6 CASSYSTSTDTQYF TGTGCCAGCAGTTACTCGACTAGCACAGATACGCAGTATTTT
TRBJ2-7 - - TRBV4-2 CASSQTALPYEQYF TGTGCCAGCAGCCAAACAGCGCTTCCCTACGAGCAGTACTTC
TRBJ2-1 TRBD2 - TRBV9 CASSVGGREYNEQFF TGTGCCAGCAGCGTGGGTGGGCGGGAGTACAATGAGCAGTTCTTC
TRBJ1-1 - - TRBV5-1 CASSLWGMNTEAFF TGCGCCAGCAGCTTGTGGGGCATGAACACTGAAGCTTTCTTT
TRBJ2-6 TRBD1 - TRBV6-1 CASSGDRGFGANVLTF TGTGCCAGCAGTGGGGACAGGGGGTTTGGGGCCAACGTCCTGACTTTC
TRBJ1-2 - - TRBV30 CAWSNIERRKGNYGYTF TGTGCCTGGAGTAACATTGAAAGGAGGAAGGGAAACTATGGCTACACCTTC
TRBJ2-5 - once TRBV20-1 CSSRPQETQYF TGCAGTTCAAGGCCTCAAGAGACCCAGTACTTC
TRBJ1-4 - - TRBV13 CASSLGTDEKLFF TGTGCCAGCAGCTTAGGGACAGATGAAAAACTGTTTTTT
TRBJ2-5 TRBD2 - TRBV6-6 CASSLLAGGETQYF TGTGCCAGCAGTCTTCTAGCGGGAGGAGAGACCCAGTACTTC
TRBJ1-1 TRBD1 - TRBV4-1 CASRRDRGTEAFF TGCGCCAGCAGACGGGACAGGGGCACTGAAGCTTTCTTT
TRBJ1-2 - - TRBV29-1 CSVRGGDYGYTF TGCAGCGTGAGGGGGGGAGACTATGGCTACACCTTC
TRBJ2-1 - - TRBV19 CASRASGNDNEQFF TGTGCCAGTAGGGCATCCGGGAACGACAATGAGCAGTTCTTC
TRBJ2-3 TRBD2 - TRBV7-2 CASSPRLAGGQDTQYF TGTGCCAGCAGCCCCCGCCTAGCGGGAGGCCAAGATACGCAGTATTTT
TRBJ1-5 - - TRBV28 CASSLFLGYGNQPQHF TGTGCCAGCAGTTTATTTCTAGGGTACGGCAATCAGCCCCAGCATTTT
TRBJ2-5 - - TRBV6-1 CASSKLGETQYF TGTGCCAGCAGTAAGCTGGGAGAGACCCAGTACTTC
TRBJ1-3 TRBD1 - TRBV7-9 CASSLAAGGENTIYF TGTGCCAGCAGCTTAGCAGCAGGGGGCGAAAACACCATATATTTT
TRBJ2-5 TRBD2 once TRBV27 CASRGGRGGQETQYF TGTGCCAGCAGGGGCGGGAGGGGAGGCCAAGAGACCCAGTACTTC
TRBJ2-7 - - TRBV6-1 CASSLGPSYEQYF TGTGCCAGCAGCCTGGGACCCTCCTACGAGCAGTACTTC
TRBJ1-6 - - TRBV11-3 CASSLDYRSSYNSPLHF TGTGCCAGCAGCTTAGATTACCGGAGCTCCTATAATTCACCCCTCCACTTT
TRBJ2-1 TRBD2 - TRBV10-3 CAISIAGSYNEQFF TGTGCCATCAGTATAGCGGGCTCCTACAATGAGCAGTTCTTC
TRBJ2-7 TRBD2 - TRBV7-8 CASSLAAGAYEQYF TGTGCCAGCAGCTTAGCGGCGGGAGCCTACGAGCAGTACTTC
TRBJ2-7 - - TRBV7-2 CASSLEVGSYEQYF TGTGCCAGCAGCTTAGAGGTCGGCTCCTACGAGCAGTACTTC
TRBJ1-4 - - TRBV19 CASSPPGEPNEKLFF TGTGCCAGTAGTCCTCCGGGAGAACCAAATGAAAAACTGTTTTTT
TRBJ1-3 TRBD1 once TRBV30 CAWSQGGGNTIYF TGTGCCTGGAGCCAGGGGGGTGGAAACACCATATATTTT
TRBJ2-7 TRBD1 - TRBV6-1 CASSELDRGHEQYF TGTGCCAGCAGTGAATTGGACAGGGGCCACGAGCAGTACTTC
TRBJ1-6 TRBD1 - TRBV5-6 CASSSTGRNYSPLHF TGTGCCAGCAGCTCGACAGGGAGGAATTATTCACCCCTCCACTTT
TRBJ1-6 - - TRBV4-2 CASSHSSSYNSPLHF TGTGCCAGCAGCCATTCGAGCTCCTATAATTCACCCCTCCACTTT
TRBJ2-7 TRBD2 - TRBV19 CASSIGLAGATYEQYF TGTGCCAGTAGTATAGGTCTAGCGGGCGCTACCTACGAGCAGTACTTC
TRBJ1-6 - - TRBV25-1 CASSEYRSNSPLHF TGTGCCAGCAGTGAATACAGGTCAAATTCACCCCTCCACTTT
TRBJ2-5 - - TRBV7-6 CASSVYETQYF TGTGCCAGCAGCGTATATGAGACCCAGTACTTC
TRBJ2-1 TRBD1 - TRBV28 CASSYRGRKTGLSYNEQFF TGTGCCAGCAGCTACAGGGGGAGGAAAACGGGCCTCTCCTACAATGAGCAGTTCTTC
TRBJ2-7 TRBD2 - TRBV28 CASSFLGLAGGYEQYF TGTGCCAGCAGTTTTTTAGGATTAGCGGGGGGCTACGAGCAGTACTTC